This T cell receptor (beta chain) was recovered during a study of cytomegalovirus exposure and HLA in healthy donors (dated by TCRdb to about 2017). Background for the entire study: An earlier analysis of roughly 570 of the donors reported roughly 300 Gb of sequence data and 100 million to 120 million unique TCR beta sequences obtained from around 170 million T cells. An early release that covered about 640 HLA-typed donors contained around 330 gigabases of sequencing data and 65 million to 100 million unique TCR sequences. The genetic ancestry cluster associated with self-reported Caucasian donors included 81% of the roughly 360 genotyped donors. The study was designed to test whether signatures of past pathogen exposure could be identified by cataloging public T cell receptors. The study profiled the T cell repertoires of approximately 700 subjects by immunosequencing and related them to cytomegalovirus serostatus. A separate validation cohort of over 95 different subjects was used in addition to the approximately 700-subject first cohort. The study combined high-throughput TCR immunosequencing, statistical association of individual TCRs with disease status, and machine learning to predict cytomegalovirus infection status. To study patterns of TCR occurrence, a later analysis re-analyzed previously published TCR beta repertoires from 550 to 800 donors and added high-resolution HLA genotyping. In the later analysis, no new phenotypic data were used to find candidate immune exposures; instead, reliance was placed on TCR beta sequences and their occurrence across donors. An earlier analysis of fewer than 700 of the donors applied high-throughput TCR beta sequencing to assess whether each TCR beta V gene segment acted as functional or pseudogenic. Alongside the repertoire data, information on donor age, sex, ethnicity and CMV serostatus was compiled. A later genetic analysis used genome-wide SNP genotypes for about 60% of the 666 donors, treating that subset as a discovery cohort. Every repertoire in the discovery cohort had been generated on one and the same sequencing platform. Both class I and class II loci were covered by HLA typing, at four-digit resolution. Typing coverage varied by locus: about 629-630 donors for A, B, C, DRB1 and DQB1; under 550 for DQA1; approximately 610 for DPA1; around 490 for DPB1. Because of strong linkage in the cohort, four or five DR-DQ haplotypes were treated as single units for association and clustering. Across some 400 genotyped donors of the cohort, an average of roughly 230,000 unique TCR beta nucleotide sequences per donor were sequenced, and roughly 20% of those sequences were non-productive.

Turning to this clone: What antigen it recognizes has not been identified. The junction departs from germline at one end; a sequencing error may be responsible.

General study outcomes and caveats: A further reported finding was that TCR beta sequences accurately predicted the HLA-A and HLA-B alleles for most subjects in the first cohort. A few of the identified cytomegalovirus-associated TCR beta chains were confirmed in vitro to be specific for cytomegalovirus antigens. An earlier analysis of some 590 of the donors showed that most TCR beta V segments appeared in productive rearrangements either about 87% or about 30% of the time, which broadly matched IMGT annotations. According to a later analysis, parvovirus B19, influenza, CMV and Epstein-Barr virus appeared linked to several top co-occurrence clusters. The cohort was sequenced for TCR beta chains only, and without alpha or paired-chain data the features that could be detected were limited. According to a later analysis, most CMV-associated TCR beta chains appeared to be HLA-restricted, and the HLA associations seemed to be driven largely by CMV exposure. Strong co-occurrence of HLA alleles, especially DR and DQ, made assigning TCR associations to individual alleles difficult. Because HLA typing was unavailable for some donors at each locus, only the typed subset was used in association tests. A later analysis associated 15,000 or so TCR beta sequences with specific HLA alleles at a false discovery rate of 0.05. Compared with equally common non-associated chains, HLA-associated TCR beta chains in a later analysis were more clonally expanded and had lower generation probabilities. According to the authors, the approach could potentially be generalized to other disease states and immunological phenotypes. In a later genetic analysis, a missense DCLRE1C variant was associated with V-gene and J-gene trimming of TCR beta chains, and the association was replicated in an independent cohort. Correlated functional status among segregating V segments might be attributable to linkage disequilibrium, but an unknown experimental factor could not be ruled out. Because counts were too low, around 18 rarely observed V segments, including chromosome 9 orphons, were left out of the earlier analysis of approximately 580 of the donors. The study listed approximately 160 TCR beta chains as associated with cytomegalovirus. While some public TCRs were present in many individuals, most TCR sequences turned up only very rarely across donors. Because the 87-base-pair reads could not distinguish some IMGT-functional V segments, including TRBV6-2 and TRBV6-3, those segments were excluded. Sequencing depth was assumed to be roughly uniform across donors in the presence/absence analyses, though that assumption may not hold. CMV serostatus was the only immune exposure information available for the cohort. A later analysis found that TCR association rates varied across HLA loci, with DRB1 alleles showing the most associated TCRs and HLA-C alleles the fewest. According to a later genetic analysis, donors in an Asian-associated ancestry cluster had fewer N-insertions in productive TCRs than the approximately 650-donor mean. A cluster of highly shared sequence variants was judged likely to be a technical artifact of the sequencing pipeline. The classifier was reported to diagnose cytomegalovirus status with high specificity and sensitivity in both the original and validation cohorts.

Reading the germline V gene gives CDR1 MNHNS and CDR2 SASEGT. Measured from the cysteine to the phenylalanine, the CDR3 is 17 residues long. Kept here is only the CDR3 DNA, which spans 51 bases and is read in frame from base 1. Library preparation used the immunoSEQ multiplex PCR assay. A mixture of 60 forward primers for TCR Vbeta segments and 13 reverse primers for TCR Jbeta segments was used in the multiplex PCR. A multiplex PCR assay on genomic DNA amplified the CDR3 region of rearranged TCR beta genes. The amplified TCR beta libraries were sequenced on the Illumina HiSeq System as 87-base-pair reads. The published analysis was carried out like this. A later analysis counted some 74 million unique TCR beta chains across the 550 to 700 repertoires, and about 10 million of these chains were shared by at least two donors. Raw reads were error-corrected and collapsed into unique sequences with a nearest-neighbor algorithm that merged closely related sequences to remove PCR and sequencing errors. V, D and J gene segments were assigned by aligning CDR3 sequences to IMGT reference sequences. For a sequence to be retained, a match of at least six nucleotides was required to both a V gene segment and a J gene segment. Rearrangements were called productive when the CDR3 lacked stop codons and stayed in frame with V and J; all others were non-productive. CDR3 was defined by IMGT convention, running from the second conserved V-encoded cysteine to the conserved J-encoded phenylalanine. The earlier analysis of 500 to 600 of the donors excluded sequences that lacked an unambiguous match to a single V gene segment. An earlier analysis of a few hundred of the donors called V segments functional above 56.7% productive rearrangements and segregating when the between-donor standard deviation exceeded 5%. A statistical classification framework was developed to diagnose cytomegalovirus status using the catalog of TCR beta chain sequences. In a later analysis, V and J genes were assigned by comparing TCR nucleotide sequences against IMGT/GENE-DB human TR gene sequences. In a later analysis, CDR3 sequences and most-parsimonious VDJ recombination scenarios were assigned using the TCRdist pipeline. In a later analysis, each TCR beta chain was defined by its CDR3 amino acid sequence together with its V-gene family, and reads without a unique V-gene family were excluded. A later analysis removed several hundred highly shared, low-generation-probability nucleotide sequences to deal with suspected cross-contamination and a sequencing artifact. In a later analysis, a clonal expansion index for each public chain was calculated from normalized within-repertoire ranks of inferred template counts. Generation probabilities in a later analysis came from a VDJ recombination model fitted to out-of-frame rearrangements, and those results were checked against IGoR. In a later analysis, TCR-TCR, TCR-HLA and TCR-CMV co-occurrence was scored with hypergeometric tests, and a repertoire-size bias correction was applied to TCR pairs. A later analysis estimated false discovery rates by permuting HLA or CMV assignments 20 times. A later analysis grouped co-occurring TCRs with DBSCAN, adding TCRdist sequence similarity when clustering within HLA-allele-positive subsets. Repertoires with fewer than 30,000 or more than 120,000 public chains, plus five repertoires with anomalous nucleotide sharing, were excluded from co-occurrence clustering. Drawn from immuneACCESS, this table holds only the in-frame rearrangements with V and J called that TCRdb kept. Clones are partly lost; checked studies trace under half to an unresolved V gene and leave the rest unexplained. Clone size and the V and J calls come from that table; the DNA yielded D and trimming. The record for this sample contains roughly 80,000 clones. Of the sample, about 1.1% is held by the ten largest clones.

The cohort was made up of 666 healthy bone marrow donors. At the time of sampling, all cohort members were nominally healthy, though unrecorded immune exposures were likely present. The donor was CMV seronegative and was included in the group of several hundred seronegative cohort members. Each donor provided a peripheral blood sample, and peripheral blood mononuclear cells were used for TCR beta sequencing. The Qiagen DNeasy Blood Extraction Kit was used to extract genomic DNA from the blood cell samples. The clonotype comes from a woman aged 25-40 years in good health and CMV-seronegative. The chain joins TRBV6-1 to TRBJ1-4; the D region possibly corresponds to TRBD1 (5 bases align). Sequenced material: PBMCs. The base sequence is TGTGCCAGCCGTGACCCCAGGGTGGGGCGGACTAATGAAAAACTGTTTTTT. This sequence encodes CASRDPRVGRTNEKLFF.